This TCR beta chain was observed in a study of blood T cell repertoires in COVID-19. V shed 3 bases and J shed 2 bases, with 7 bases lying between them. This CDR3 spans 13 amino acids. Using immunoSEQ multiplex PCR, the repertoire was profiled, and TCRdb retains in-frame clones only, with some absent. In the table there are 200,000 to 250,000 clones, about 82% of which are singletons. Sequenced: peripheral blood. The chain joins TRBV12-3 or TRBV12-4 to TRBJ1-2, with no clear D. The clonotype originates from a man older than 75 with acute or convalescent COVID-19. This CDR3 is CASSLASNYGYTF. CDR3 nucleotide sequence: TGTGCCAGCAGTTTGGCTTCCAACTATGGCTACACCTTC.